This entry lists 23 T cell receptor beta chains sequenced from one sample in a study of shared clonotypes between healthy human individuals. Terminally differentiated effector memory CD45RA+ cells were left out of the naive CD8 fraction, which was CD45RO-negative and positively selected for CCR7. Produced via immunoSEQ multiplex PCR; TCRdb's table is partial and in-frame only. In the table there are hundreds of thousands of clones, 85% to 95% of which are singletons. The sequenced sample consisted of naive CD8+ T cells sorted from blood. The receptors were gathered from a woman aged 25-40 years in good health.

This chain connects TRBV28 to TRBJ1-1, with 9 bases lining up with TRBD1. CDR3 length: 16 amino acids. Germline CDR1 reads MDHEN; CDR2 reads SYDVKM. V dropped 4 bases and J dropped 0; count of bases not matched to a gene: 6. The CDR3 spells CASSSSGQGMNTEAFF. For the CDR3, the DNA is TGTGCCAGCAGTTCATCGGGACAGGGCATGAACACTGAAGCTTTCTTT. Full variable domain (missing parts from reference TRBV28 and TRBJ1-1): DVKVTQSSRYLVKRTGEKVFLECVQDMDHENMFWYRQDPGLGLRLIYFSYDVKMKEKGDIPEGYSVSREKKERFSLILESASTNQTSMYLCASSSSGQGMNTEAFFGQGTRLTVV.

The chain combines TRBV7-9 with TRBJ2-5, with 7 positions matching TRBD1. Germline CDR1 and CDR2: SEHNR and FQNEAQ (reference sequence). Trimming removed 2 bases from V and 10 bases from J; junction bases left unmatched: 4. This CDR3 comprises 12 residues. The CDR3 region is CASSLQGDDQYF. The DNA of the CDR3 is TGTGCCAGCAGCTTACAGGGGGACGACCAGTACTTC.

The rearrangement links TRBV7-9 to TRBJ2-1; D may be TRBD1 or TRBD2 (5 bases each). The CDR3 spans 11 residues. Germline V gene sequence: CDR1 SEHNR, CDR2 FQNEAQ (reference sequence). Trimming shortened V by 6 bases and J by 11 bases, and 11 bases separated the two germline ends. Here the CDR3 DNA reads TGTGCCAGCAGTCCCGGGACCCAGCAGTTCTTC. It is translated as CASSPGTQQFF. The complete variable domain, with remaining parts taken from reference TRBV7-9 and TRBJ2-1, reads DTGVSQNPRHKITKRGQNVTFRCDPISEHNRLYWYRQTLGQGPEFLTYFQNEAQLEKSRLLSDRFSAERPKGSFSTLEIQRTEQGDSAMYLCASSPGTQQFFGPGTRLTVL.

The chain has TRBV12-2 and TRBJ1-2. TRBV12-2 is termed a pseudogene. This CDR3 spans 10 amino acids. The CDR3 reads CASRLDGYTF. The CDR3 region has the DNA TGTGCAAGTCGCTTAGACGGTTACACCTTC.

This CDR3 is CASSESTSGHEQFF. The CDR3 DNA reads TGCGCCAGCAGTGAGTCGACTAGCGGACATGAGCAGTTCTTC. V usage is TRBV10-2 and J usage is TRBJ2-1; 9 nucleotides line up with TRBD2. V gave up 0 bases and J gave up 8 bases; unmatched junction bases: 2. The CDR3 consists of 14 residues. Germline loops: CDR1 WSHSY, CDR2 SAAADI.

V gene TRBV13 combines with J gene TRBJ2-1; D could derive from TRBD1 or TRBD2 (5 bases each). V lost 5 bases to trimming and J lost 4 bases, with 12 bases between them. Per the germline V gene, CDR1 is PRHDT and CDR2 is FYEKMQ (reference sequence). This CDR3 has 14 residues. The CDR3 spells CASSAGTRYNEQFF. The CDR3 DNA follows: TGTGCCAGCAGCGCCGGGACGCGGTACAATGAGCAGTTCTTC.

V gene TRBV15 combines with J gene TRBJ2-7; 9 bases line up with TRBD1. Germline trimming cut 3 bases from V and 2 bases from J; bases unmatched to any gene: 8. From germline, CDR1 is LNHNV and CDR2 YYDKDF (reference sequence). This CDR3 has 16 amino acids. The CDR3 DNA reads TGTGCCACCAGCAGGGGACCTCGGGACAGGGCCTACGAGCAGTACTTC. This translates into CATSRGPRDRAYEQYF. Full variable domain (outside the CDR3, taken from reference TRBV15 and TRBJ2-7): DAMVIQNPRYQVTQFGKPVTLSCSQTLNHNVMYWYQQKSSQAPKLLFHYYDKDFNNEADTPDNFQSRRPNTSFCFLDIRSPGLGDTAMYLCATSRGPRDRAYEQYFGPGTRLTVT.

Here the CDR3 reads CASSGETGIQETQYF. The CDR3 nucleotides read TGTGCCAGCAGCGGTGAAACAGGGATCCAAGAGACCCAGTACTTC. This sequence joins TRBV9 and TRBJ2-5; TRBD1 is a possible D gene (6 bases). Trimming removed 3 bases from V and 1 base from J, with 13 bases in between. CDR1 and CDR2 (germline): SGDLS, YYNGEE. This CDR3 is 15 amino acids long. Full variable domain (rest looked up from reference TRBV9 and TRBJ2-5): DSGVTQTPKHLITATGQRVTLRCSPRSGDLSVYWYQQSLDQGLQFLIQYYNGEERAKGNILERFSAQQFPDLHSELNLSSLELGDSALYFCASSGETGIQETQYFGPGTRLLVL.

J is TRBJ1-4 and V is TRBV28, with D maybe TRBD1 (5 bases). The length of the CDR3 is 15 residues. CDR1 is MDHEN, CDR2 SYDVKM, per germline. Between the trimmed V and J ends, which lost 6 bases and 4 bases, there was a span of 15 bases. The chain's CDR3 is CASRATALVNEKLFF. The CDR3 DNA is TGTGCCAGCAGGGCGACAGCGCTAGTTAATGAAAAACTGTTTTTT.

This clone was counted once. This sequence joins TRBV27 and TRBJ1-5, with a tentative D call TRBD1 (6 bases). Germline V gene lookup returns CDR1 MNHEY and CDR2 SMNVEV (reference sequence). This CDR3 region has 17 residues. The ends were cut back, 7 bases at V and 1 base at J, with 20 bases in the middle. The CDR3 DNA sequence: TGTGCCAGCAATCTGAAAGGGGGGGCCTTAAGCAATCAGCCCCAGCATTTT. It is translated as CASNLKGGALSNQPQHF.

The rearrangement links TRBV19 to TRBJ1-2, with D tentatively TRBD1 (5 bases). Trimming removed 1 base from V and 4 bases from J, with 10 bases in between. The CDR3 length is 14 residues. Germline V gives CDR1 LNHDA, CDR2 SQIVND (reference sequence). The CDR3 coding sequence is TGTGCCAGTAGTATAGCGGGGGACCCCTATGGCTACACCTTC. Its protein product is CASSIAGDPYGYTF.

The V gene is TRBV9, the J gene TRBJ1-5; maybe TRBD1 (5 bases). This CDR3 spans 20 amino acids. The germline V gene has CDR1 SGDLS and CDR2 YYNGEE. Trimming pared 0 bases from V and 1 base from J, leaving 23 bases between. This CDR3 reads CASSVGVRGMGKESNQPQHF. Written as DNA, the CDR3 is TGTGCCAGCAGCGTAGGTGTGAGGGGCATGGGCAAAGAAAGCAATCAGCCCCAGCATTTT.

The chain recombines TRBV5-1 with TRBJ2-1; a weak D match, TRBD1 (5 bases). The V end lost 5 bases, the J end lost 5 bases, and 8 bases lay between the germline ends. This CDR3 has 12 residues. In germline, CDR1 is SGHRS, CDR2 YFSETQ. The CDR3: CASRDMDNEQFF. CDR3 DNA sequence: TGCGCCAGCAGGGACATGGACAATGAGCAGTTCTTC. The full variable domain, with the rest looked up from reference TRBV5-1 and TRBJ2-1, is KAGVTQTPRYLIKTRGQQVTLSCSPISGHRSVSWYQQTPGQGLQFLFEYFSETQRNKGNFPGRFSGRQFSNSRSEMNVSTLELGDSALYLCASRDMDNEQFFGPGTRLTVL.

The chain is built from TRBV13 and TRBJ2-3; 7 positions match TRBD2. The CDR3 sequence is 15 residues long. The germline CDR1 and CDR2 sequences are PRHDT and FYEKMQ (reference sequence). Germline trimming cut 5 bases from V and 2 bases from J; bases unmatched to any gene: 7. The CDR3 protein is CASSPLGGSTDTQYF. The CDR3 DNA reads TGTGCCAGCAGCCCCCTGGGAGGGTCCACAGATACGCAGTATTTT.

This chain connects TRBV5-5 to TRBJ2-1; tentative D call: TRBD2 (6 bases). Germline V CDR1 and CDR2: SGHKS, YYEKEE (reference sequence). The CDR3 extends over 16 amino acids. V shed 3 bases and J shed 4 bases, with 17 bases lying between them. This CDR3 reads CASSSVGGFNYNEQFF. DNA for the CDR3: TGTGCCAGCAGCTCGGTCGGGGGTTTTAATTACAATGAGCAGTTCTTC.

As DNA, the CDR3 is TGTGCCAGTACCGAGGGGGAGTGGGGCTACAATGAGCAGTTCTTC. Protein: CASTEGEWGYNEQFF. The chain is built from TRBV19 and TRBJ2-1, with D perhaps matching TRBD1 (6 bases). CDR1 and CDR2 (germline): LNHDA, SQIVND (reference sequence). V lost 7 bases and J lost 3, with 16 bases in between. The CDR3 contains 15 residues.

V gene TRBV4-1 combines with J gene TRBJ2-7, with D possibly being TRBD1 or TRBD2 (6 bases each). Germline V gene lookup returns CDR1 MGHRA and CDR2 YSYEKL. V lost 1 base and J lost 3, with 10 bases in between. The CDR3 runs 14 residues. In DNA, the CDR3 is TGCGCCAGCAGCCAAGGACAGGACTACTACGAGCAGTACTTC. It specifies CASSQGQDYYEQYF.

This clone was seen a single time. The chain couples TRBV27 to TRBJ1-5, with unresolved D. Germline V lookup: CDR1 MNHEY, CDR2 SMNVEV (reference sequence). V was cut by 1 base and J by 10 bases, with 11 bases left in between. The CDR3 runs 13 residues. Here the CDR3 reads CASSLLDGAPQHF. In nucleotides, the CDR3 is TGTGCCAGCAGTTTATTGGACGGTGCACCCCAGCATTTT.

This chain links TRBV5-1 with TRBJ2-2; 11 bases match TRBD1. V dropped 0 bases and J dropped 3; count of bases not matched to a gene: 4. The CDR3 is made up of 17 amino acids. Germline CDR1 SGHRS, CDR2 YFSETQ. CDR3 bases: TGCGCCAGCAGCTTGGCCCAGGGACAGGGGGACACCGGGGAGCTGTTTTTT. It translates to CASSLAQGQGDTGELFF.

A single count supports this clone. In the same sample, other DNA sequences code for this CDR3. This chain uses TRBV19 with TRBJ2-7; the D gene is possibly TRBD1 (6 bases). Germline values: CDR1 LNHDA, CDR2 SQIVND (reference sequence). CDR3 size: 13 residues. The ends were cut back, 5 bases at V and 1 base at J, with 9 bases in the middle. The CDR3 bases are TGTGCCAGTAGTCCGGGACAATCCTACGAGCAGTACTTC. Residues: CASSPGQSYEQYF.

This rearrangement joins TRBV27 to TRBJ2-2, with unresolved D. Germline V lookup: CDR1 MNHEY, CDR2 SMNVEV (reference sequence). Trimming took 6 bases from V and 1 from J, leaving 12 bases between them. This CDR3 comprises 15 residues. DNA for the CDR3: TGTGCCAGCAGCCGCTCCCCAGGGAACACCGGGGAGCTGTTTTTT. Its protein is CASSRSPGNTGELFF.

This sequence joins TRBV7-3 and TRBJ2-5; TRBD2 matches 9 bases. Trimming cost V 6 bases and J 2 bases; bases outside gene matches: 7. The CDR3 is made up of 15 amino acids. Germline CDR1 SGHTA, CDR2 FQGTGA. The CDR3 protein is CASRATSGRQETQYF. CDR3 DNA sequence: TGTGCCAGCAGGGCGACTAGCGGAAGACAAGAGACCCAGTACTTC.

This chain connects TRBV28 to TRBJ2-7; possible D gene TRBD2, 5 bases. The CDR3 loop spans 13 amino acids. Germline CDR1 MDHEN, CDR2 SYDVKM. Trimming stripped 5 bases from V and 0 bases from J, with 8 bases between. CDR3 in DNA: TGTGCCAGCAGTCAGCGGAGCTCCTACGAGCAGTACTTC. Protein: CASSQRSSYEQYF.